This T cell receptor beta chain was profiled in a study of response to subunit inactivated influenza vaccine. Overall study results and limits: Each seasonal influenza vaccination recruits few new T cells, the authors suggested.

Trimming cost V 3 bases and J 0 bases, with 12 bases left between them. There are 15 residues in the CDR3. From germline, CDR1 is DFQATT and CDR2 SNEGSKA (reference sequence). The sample holds many counts of this clonotype. The antigen remains unidentified. TCRdb analysed the RT-PCR reads with MiXCR anew, one entry per CDR3 protein. The sample includes around 300,000 distinct CDR3 sequences, about 20% of them seen just once. The sequence came from a man between 50 and 69 years old who received an inactivated influenza vaccine. The sequencing used PBMCs from blood, collected around 22 months after vaccination. This chain links TRBV20-1 with TRBJ1-3; maybe TRBD1 (6 bases). CDR3 protein: CSASRQGHSGNTIYF. The DNA of the CDR3 is TGCAGTGCTAGTCGGCAGGGACACTCTGGAAACACCATATATTTT.